Listed here are 15 T cell receptor beta chains from one sample, sequenced in a study of blood T cells in healthy people across ages. A second PCR, run for roughly 7 to 11 cycles, used a sample-barcoded 5' primer plus a J-beta primer mix. Via MiXCR, TCRdb re-called the 5' RACE reads, giving one row per CDR3 protein. Here the sample spans 600,000 or so distinct CDR3 sequences, more than 20% being singletons. Source material: blood. The origin of the receptors is a man between 65 and 85 years old in good health.

This clonotype was detected a few times. The J gene is TRBJ2-7, the V gene TRBV7-9, with TRBD1 matching 8 bases. CDR3 length: 15 amino acids. CDR1 is SEHNR, CDR2 FQNEAQ, per germline (reference sequence). J lost 2 bases, V lost 1 base, and 4 bases had no gene match. CDR3 residues: CASSLVGQDTYEQYF. CDR3 in DNA: TGTGCCAGCAGCTTAGTGGGACAGGACACCTACGAGCAGTACTTC. Filled out from reference TRBV7-9 and TRBJ2-7, the complete variable domain reads DTGVSQNPRHKITKRGQNVTFRCDPISEHNRLYWYRQTLGQGPEFLTYFQNEAQLEKSRLLSDRFSAERPKGSFSTLEIQRTEQGDSAMYLCASSLVGQDTYEQYFGPGTRLTVT.

J is TRBJ2-1 and V is TRBV10-3, with 10 positions matching TRBD2. The germline V gene has CDR1 ENHRY and CDR2 SYGVKD. The CDR3 length is 15 residues. Trimming took 6 bases from V and 5 from J; bases not matched to a gene: 7. This chain's CDR3 is CAISKFGTSDNEQFF. CDR3 nucleotides: TGTGCCATCAGCAAGTTCGGGACTAGCGACAATGAGCAGTTCTTC.

This clonotype was picked up one time. The chain uses TRBV27 and TRBJ2-7; D gene uncertain. The V gene lost 5 bases and the J gene lost 3 bases, with 20 bases spanning the gap. The CDR3 length is 16 residues. The germline V gene encodes CDR1 MNHEY and CDR2 SMNVEV (reference sequence). CDR3 amino acids: CASSPRLALNFYEQYF. CDR3 DNA: TGTGCCAGCAGTCCCAGGTTGGCACTAAACTTCTACGAGCAGTACTTC.

The chain recombines TRBV7-8 with TRBJ1-3; TRBD1 might be the D (5 bases). Germline CDR1 SGHVS, CDR2 FQNEAQ. The ends were cut back, 5 bases at V and 4 bases at J, with 12 bases in the middle. This CDR3 region has 14 residues. The CDR3 here is CASSLTRAGNTIYF. The DNA of the CDR3 is TGTGCCAGCAGCCTGACCAGGGCCGGAAACACCATATATTTT.

This clonotype was picked up a small number of times. The chain's CDR3 is CASSLEDPSPNTIYF. The CDR3 coding sequence is TGCGCCAGCAGCTTGGAGGACCCAAGTCCAAACACCATATATTTT. The V call is TRBV5-1, the J call TRBJ1-3; D unresolved. Per the germline V gene, CDR1 is SGHRS and CDR2 is YFSETQ. Trimming left V 0 bases short and J 6 bases short, with 13 bases between. The CDR3 consists of 15 residues. The whole variable domain, remainder taken from reference TRBV5-1 and TRBJ1-3, is KAGVTQTPRYLIKTRGQQVTLSCSPISGHRSVSWYQQTPGQGLQFLFEYFSETQRNKGNFPGRFSGRQFSNSRSEMNVSTLELGDSALYLCASSLEDPSPNTIYFGEGSWLTVV.

This clonotype was picked up a small number of times. V and J are TRBV2 and TRBJ2-1; 7 bases match TRBD2. This CDR3 is 18 amino acids long. CDR1 is SNHLY and CDR2 is FYNNEI in the germline V gene. V was clipped by 3 bases and J by 4 bases; unmatched bases: 15. CDR3 protein: CASSEESSGIAAYNEQFF. DNA for the CDR3: TGTGCCAGCAGTGAGGAAAGCAGCGGGATCGCGGCATACAATGAGCAGTTCTTC.

This chain connects TRBV2 to TRBJ1-6; no clear D gene. The CDR3 has 14 residues. V gave up 4 bases and J gave up 7 bases, with 11 bases separating them. Germline V gives CDR1 SNHLY, CDR2 FYNNEI. The CDR3 sequence: CASSASQENSPLHF. The CDR3 DNA reads TGTGCCAGCAGTGCGAGCCAGGAGAATTCACCCCTCCACTTT.

This chain uses TRBV11-2 with TRBJ2-1, with a tentative D call TRBD1 (6 bases). Germline V gene lookup returns CDR1 SGHAT and CDR2 FQNNGV. Deletions cut 6 bases from V and 2 bases from J, with 17 bases between. This CDR3 has 16 residues. The CDR3 is CASRLQGNRAYNEQFF. CDR3 DNA: TGTGCCAGCAGACTCCAGGGGAACAGGGCCTACAATGAGCAGTTCTTC.

This clonotype was observed a handful of times. This sequence joins TRBV29-1 and TRBJ2-5; TRBD1 matches 8 bases. Germline lookup yields CDR1 SQVTM and CDR2 ANQGSEA. With 8 bases clipped from V and 4 bases from J, the junction kept 6 bases outside the gene matches. The CDR3 has 12 amino acids. The CDR3 loop is CSTMTGAETQYF. CDR3 DNA sequence: TGCAGCACGATGACAGGGGCAGAGACCCAGTACTTC.

A few counts support this clonotype. This may be a read error: a much more frequent sequence differs by one nucleotide. This chain links TRBV7-9 with TRBJ2-1; D perhaps matches TRBD2 (6 bases). Germline V gene sequence: CDR1 SEHNR, CDR2 FQNEAQ (reference sequence). Trimming removed 8 bases from V and 6 bases from J, with 20 bases in between. This CDR3 is built from 15 residues. CDR3 sequence (DNA): TGTGCCAGCTGCCAAAGGCGGGACTCTTCCAATGAGCAGTTCTTC. It translates to CASCQRRDSSNEQFF.

This clonotype came up a few times. The V call is TRBV6-2 or TRBV6-3, the J call TRBJ1-6; D uncertain. Germline V gene lookup returns CDR1 MNHEY and CDR2 SVGEGT. CDR3 size: 13 residues. V lost 4 bases and J lost 7, with 8 bases in between. In nucleotides, the CDR3 is TGTGCCAGCAGTTCACTCTGGAATTCACCCCTCCACTTT. It codes for CASSSLWNSPLHF.

This clonotype was observed many times. The chain employs TRBV28 and TRBJ2-5, with D possibly being TRBD2 (5 bases). CDR1 is MDHEN, CDR2 SYDVKM, per germline. This CDR3 is 13 amino acids long. Deletions cut 8 bases from V and 2 bases from J, with 12 bases between. CDR3 sequence (DNA): TGTGCCAGCTCACCCGGCGGGCAAGAGACCCAGTACTTC. It specifies CASSPGGQETQYF.

This clonotype turned up a few times. V gene TRBV12-3 or TRBV12-4 combines with J gene TRBJ2-1, with D possibly TRBD2 on 5 matching bases. The CDR3 is 15 residues long. Trimming took 4 bases from V and 3 from J, leaving 13 bases between them. CDR3 sequence reads: CASSSNARDYNEQFF. The DNA of the CDR3 is TGTGCCAGCAGTTCAAACGCCCGGGACTACAATGAGCAGTTCTTC.

There are a few counts of this clonotype. The V and J genes are TRBV20-1 and TRBJ2-2; D might be TRBD2 (6 bases). CDR1 and CDR2 (germline): DFQATT, SNEGSKA (reference sequence). This CDR3 region has 15 residues. With 1 base removed from V and 4 bases from J, the gap between germline ends came to 13 bases. CDR3 loop: CSARGGGKVTGELFF. The CDR3 DNA is TGCAGTGCTAGAGGGGGCGGGAAGGTCACCGGGGAGCTGTTTTTT.

The chain has TRBV4-2 and TRBJ2-5; 12 bases fit TRBD2. The closer fit of TRBJ2-1 to the DNA end suggests the J call may be wrong. Germline V gene lookup returns CDR1 LGHNA and CDR2 YNFKEQ. The CDR3 sequence is 17 residues long. DNA of the CDR3: TGTGCCAGCAGCCAGAGCCTAGCGGGAGGGCCGAAGAATGAGCAGTTCTTC. Translated: CASSQSLAGGPKNEQFF.